Presented here are 20 T cell receptor beta chains from one specimen sequenced in a study of T cell changes during pregnancy in multiple sclerosis. Clones were read by immunoSEQ multiplex PCR, and TCRdb kept only the in-frame ones, dropping some. In the table there are about 75,000 clones, 75% to 95% of which are singletons. The material sequenced was CD4+ T cells from peripheral blood mononuclear cells, taken before pregnancy. These receptors came from a female donor with multiple sclerosis, enrolled in a pregnancy study.

The genes are TRBV7-9 and TRBJ1-4, with D possibly TRBD1 on 6 matching bases. Trimming took off 1 base at V and 8 bases at J, with 14 bases between the two ends. This CDR3 comprises 15 residues. Germline CDR1 is SEHNR and CDR2 is FQNEAQ (reference sequence). CDR3 protein: CASSLGSGTYEKLFF. The CDR3 region has the DNA TGTGCCAGCAGCTTAGGTTCGGGGACATACGAAAAACTGTTTTTT.

This rearrangement joins TRBV11-2 to TRBJ2-1; a weak D match, TRBD1 (6 bases). Trimming took 3 bases from V and 7 from J, leaving 16 bases between them. The CDR3 is 15 residues long. From germline, CDR1 is SGHAT and CDR2 FQNNGV. CDR3 region: CASSFLQGDYNEQFF. The DNA for the CDR3 is TGTGCCAGCAGCTTCTTACAGGGCGATTATAATGAGCAGTTCTTC.

This chain joins TRBV4-2 and TRBJ2-1; 9 bases map to TRBD1. The ends lost 1 base at V and 2 bases at J; junction bases unmatched: 6. Germline CDR1 is LGHNA and CDR2 is YNFKEQ. The CDR3 loop spans 17 amino acids. CDR3 in amino acids: CASSQGYRDRAYNEQFF. As DNA, the CDR3 is TGTGCCAGCAGCCAAGGTTACCGGGACAGGGCCTACAATGAGCAGTTCTTC.

The J gene is TRBJ1-1, the V gene TRBV7-2; D is unclear. The CDR3 loop spans 13 amino acids. The germline gives CDR1 SGHTA, CDR2 FQGNSA. V lost 4 bases to trimming and J lost 3 bases, with 9 bases between them. The CDR3 sequence is CASSSRRDTEAFF. DNA for the CDR3: TGTGCCAGCAGCTCACGACGGGACACTGAAGCTTTCTTT.

This clone was seen only once. The chain combines TRBV19 with TRBJ1-5, with D tentatively TRBD1 (6 bases). Trimming left V 3 bases short and J 3 bases short, with 15 bases between. CDR1 is LNHDA and CDR2 is SQIVND in the germline V gene (reference sequence). The CDR3 contains 16 residues. The CDR3 sequence is CASSIKGDIPNQPQHF. The CDR3, as DNA: TGTGCCAGTAGTATCAAAGGGGACATACCCAATCAGCCCCAGCATTTT.

This chain links TRBV5-1 with TRBJ1-4, with a possible D match to TRBD1 (6 bases). The germline CDR1 and CDR2 sequences are SGHRS and YFSETQ. The V gene lost 1 base and the J gene lost 3 bases, with 13 bases spanning the gap. The CDR3 spans 16 residues. The CDR3: CASSLPSGVSNEKLFF. In nucleotides, the CDR3 is TGCGCCAGCAGCTTGCCGTCAGGGGTTTCTAATGAAAAACTGTTTTTT.

The V call is TRBV28, the J call TRBJ1-2, with 8 bases identical to TRBD1. V lost 5 bases to trimming and J lost 4 bases; unmatched junction nucleotides: 18. The germline CDR1 and CDR2 sequences are MDHEN and SYDVKM. The CDR3 contains 18 residues. DNA for the CDR3: TGTGCCAGCAGTCCGCTCCGGGACAGGTCCATAGGGGTCTATGGCTACACCTTC. Translated, it gives CASSPLRDRSIGVYGYTF.

The chain couples TRBV6-5 to TRBJ1-5; maybe TRBD1 (5 bases). The CDR3 extends over 15 amino acids. The germline V gene encodes CDR1 MNHEY and CDR2 SVGAGI. V was trimmed by 0 bases and J by 7 bases, leaving 13 bases between them. CDR3 amino acids: CASSYSIGVGQPQHF. Here the CDR3 DNA reads TGTGCCAGCAGTTACTCGATAGGGGTAGGACAGCCCCAGCATTTT.

This sequence joins TRBV30 and TRBJ2-5; 9 bases match TRBD2. The V segment lost 3 bases and the J segment 4 bases; nucleotides outside the gene matches: 9. This CDR3 is 15 amino acids long. Germline V gene sequence: CDR1 GTSNPN, CDR2 SVGIG (reference sequence). CDR3 in amino acids: CAWSAGSGRGETQYF. CDR3 sequence (DNA): TGTGCCTGGAGCGCGGGTAGCGGGAGAGGAGAGACCCAGTACTTC.

The chain recombines TRBV18 with TRBJ2-5; D might be TRBD2 (5 bases). Germline lookup yields CDR1 KGHSH and CDR2 LQKENI. The CDR3 spans 14 residues. V lost 2 bases, J lost 2 bases, and 9 bases lay in between. Written as DNA, the CDR3 is TGTGCCAGCTCACCATTACGGGATCAAGAGACCCAGTACTTC. Protein product: CASSPLRDQETQYF.

The chain links TRBV6-5 to TRBJ2-7, with no clear D. V was trimmed by 6 bases and J by 4 bases, leaving 10 bases between them. This CDR3 is built from 12 residues. From germline, CDR1 is MNHEY and CDR2 SVGAGI. The CDR3 loop is CASSPTTYEQYF. The CDR3 DNA is TGTGCCAGCAGCCCGACAACATACGAGCAGTACTTC.

This clone was recorded once. The V gene is TRBV29-1, the J gene TRBJ2-1; D possibly corresponds to TRBD1 (7 bases). V was shortened by 7 bases and J by 8 bases, with 21 bases between the two germline ends. The germline gives CDR1 SQVTM, CDR2 ANQGSEA. The CDR3 runs to 14 residues. CDR3 coding DNA: TGCAGCGCAACGACAGGGTCGGGAGCCTATGAGCAGTTCTTC. It specifies CSATTGSGAYEQFF.

The chain joins TRBV9 to TRBJ2-1, with D possibly matching TRBD2 (6 bases). V lost 1 base and J 2 bases, leaving 16 bases between the germline ends. The CDR3 extends over 17 amino acids. The V gene's germline CDR1 is SGDLS and CDR2 YYNGEE. CDR3 in DNA: TGTGCCAGCAGCGTATCCGGGGGTGTAGGGGCCTACAATGAGCAGTTCTTC. Encoded protein: CASSVSGGVGAYNEQFF.

V is TRBV11-2 and J is TRBJ2-7; 9 bases fit TRBD2. Germline loops: CDR1 SGHAT, CDR2 FQNNGV. J was trimmed by 0 bases and V by 0 bases; bases with no gene match: 15. The CDR3 is 20 amino acids. In DNA form, the CDR3 reads TGTGCCAGCAGCTTAGAAAGGAGGGTAGCGGGAGTGATAAGCTCCTACGAGCAGTACTTC. Its translation is CASSLERRVAGVISSYEQYF.

The rearrangement links TRBV5-1 to TRBJ2-3; 9 bases agree with TRBD2. This CDR3 region has 16 residues. Trimming removed 2 bases from V and 1 base from J; junction bases left unmatched: 5. Germline V gene data show CDR1 as SGHRS and CDR2 as YFSETQ. The chain's CDR3 is CASSLATSGGTDTQYF. Written as DNA, the CDR3 is TGCGCCAGCAGCTTAGCGACTAGCGGAGGCACAGATACGCAGTATTTT. The full variable domain, with the rest looked up from reference TRBV5-1 and TRBJ2-3, is KAGVTQTPRYLIKTRGQQVTLSCSPISGHRSVSWYQQTPGQGLQFLFEYFSETQRNKGNFPGRFSGRQFSNSRSEMNVSTLELGDSALYLCASSLATSGGTDTQYFGPGTRLTVL.

This sequence joins TRBV11-2 and TRBJ2-3; TRBD1 is a possible D gene (5 bases). The germline CDR1 and CDR2 sequences are SGHAT and FQNNGV. Between the trimmed V and J ends, which lost 0 bases and 2 bases, there was a span of 9 bases. The length of the CDR3 is 15 residues. The CDR3 protein is CASSLDSRVTDTQYF. The DNA of the CDR3 is TGTGCCAGCAGCTTAGATAGCAGGGTCACAGATACGCAGTATTTT.

This chain links TRBV7-2 with TRBJ1-5; 7 positions agree with TRBD1. The J segment lost 7 bases and the V segment lost 5 bases, leaving 11 bases of the junction unmatched. The germline gives CDR1 SGHTA, CDR2 FQGNSA. The CDR3 consists of 15 residues. CDR3 amino acids: CASSPTQGLGQPQHF. The CDR3 nucleotides are TGTGCCAGCAGCCCAACACAGGGGCTCGGGCAGCCCCAGCATTTT.

The V gene is TRBV7-3, the J gene TRBJ2-2; TRBD2 agrees at 9 bases. With 5 bases clipped from V and 8 bases from J, the junction kept 12 bases outside the gene matches. The V gene's germline CDR1 is SGHTA and CDR2 FQGTGA. The CDR3 loop spans 16 amino acids. The CDR3 here is CASSPLIAGDWGELFF. Here the CDR3 DNA reads TGTGCCAGCAGCCCCTTGATAGCGGGAGATTGGGGGGAGCTGTTTTTT.

The V and J genes are TRBV14 and TRBJ2-1, with D unresolved. CDR3 length: 13 residues. V lost 7 bases and J lost 7, with 14 bases in between. The germline V gene has CDR1 SGHDN and CDR2 FVKESK. This CDR3 reads CASNQLGRNEQFF. The CDR3 coding sequence is TGTGCCAGCAACCAGCTAGGTCGTAATGAGCAGTTCTTC.

The CDR3 bases are TGTGCCAGCAGCTTAGGAGCGGGGGCCTACGAGCAGTACTTC. It is translated as CASSLGAGAYEQYF. This sequence joins TRBV7-9 and TRBJ2-7; 8 nucleotides align to TRBD2. Germline V lookup: CDR1 SEHNR, CDR2 FQNEAQ (reference sequence). V shed 1 base, J shed 2 bases, and the junction held 1 base outside the gene matches. This CDR3 region has 14 residues.